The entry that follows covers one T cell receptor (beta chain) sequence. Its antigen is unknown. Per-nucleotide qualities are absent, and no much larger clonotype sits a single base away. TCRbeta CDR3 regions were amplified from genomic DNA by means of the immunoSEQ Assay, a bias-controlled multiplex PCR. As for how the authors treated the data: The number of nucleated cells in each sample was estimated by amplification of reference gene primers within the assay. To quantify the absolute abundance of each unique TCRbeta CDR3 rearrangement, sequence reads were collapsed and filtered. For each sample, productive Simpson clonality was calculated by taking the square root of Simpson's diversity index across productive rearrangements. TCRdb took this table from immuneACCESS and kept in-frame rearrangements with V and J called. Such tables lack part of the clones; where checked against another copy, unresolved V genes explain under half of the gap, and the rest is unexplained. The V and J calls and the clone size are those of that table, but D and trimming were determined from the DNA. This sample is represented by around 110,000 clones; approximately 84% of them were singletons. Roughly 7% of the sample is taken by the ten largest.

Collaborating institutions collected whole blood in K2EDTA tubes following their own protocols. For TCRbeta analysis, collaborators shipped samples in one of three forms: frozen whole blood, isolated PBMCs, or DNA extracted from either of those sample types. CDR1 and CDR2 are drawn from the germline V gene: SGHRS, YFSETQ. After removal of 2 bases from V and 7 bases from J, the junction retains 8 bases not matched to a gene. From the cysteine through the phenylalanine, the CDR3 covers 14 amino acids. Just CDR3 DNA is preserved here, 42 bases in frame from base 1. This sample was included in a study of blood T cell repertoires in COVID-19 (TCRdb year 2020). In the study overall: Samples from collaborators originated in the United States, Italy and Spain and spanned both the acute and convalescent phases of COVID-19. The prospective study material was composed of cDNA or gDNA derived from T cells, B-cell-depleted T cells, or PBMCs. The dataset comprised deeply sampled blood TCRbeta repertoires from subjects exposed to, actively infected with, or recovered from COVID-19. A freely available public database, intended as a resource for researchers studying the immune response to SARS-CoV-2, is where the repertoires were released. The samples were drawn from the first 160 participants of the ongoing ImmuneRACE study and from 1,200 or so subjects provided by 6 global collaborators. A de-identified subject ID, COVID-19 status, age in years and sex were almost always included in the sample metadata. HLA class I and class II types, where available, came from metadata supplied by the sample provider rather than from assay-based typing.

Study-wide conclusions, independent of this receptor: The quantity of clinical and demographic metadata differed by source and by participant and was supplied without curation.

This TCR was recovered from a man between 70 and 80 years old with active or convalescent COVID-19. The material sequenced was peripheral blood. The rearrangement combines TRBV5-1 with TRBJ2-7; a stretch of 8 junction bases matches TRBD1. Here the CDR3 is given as CASSLRQGAGEQYF. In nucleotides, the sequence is TGCGCCAGCAGCTTACGGCAGGGGGCGGGGGAGCAGTACTTC. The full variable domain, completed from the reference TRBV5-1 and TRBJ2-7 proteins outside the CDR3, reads KAGVTQTPRYLIKTRGQQVTLSCSPISGHRSVSWYQQTPGQGLQFLFEYFSETQRNKGNFPGRFSGRQFSNSRSEMNVSTLELGDSALYLCASSLRQGAGEQYFGPGTRLTVT.